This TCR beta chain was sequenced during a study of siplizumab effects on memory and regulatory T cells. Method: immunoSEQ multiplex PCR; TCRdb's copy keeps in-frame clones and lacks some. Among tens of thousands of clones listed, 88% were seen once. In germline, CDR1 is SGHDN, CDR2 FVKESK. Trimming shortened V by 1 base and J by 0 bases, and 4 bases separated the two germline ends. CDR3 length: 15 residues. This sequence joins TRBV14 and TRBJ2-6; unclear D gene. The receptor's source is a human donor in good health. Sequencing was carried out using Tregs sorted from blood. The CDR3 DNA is TGTGCCAGCAGCCAAGGGGGCTCTGGGGCCAACGTCCTGACTTTC. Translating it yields CASSQGGSGANVLTF.